This T cell receptor (beta chain) comes out of a study of T-cell memory formation after mild COVID-19. MiXCR, run by TCRdb on the 5' RACE reads, gives a single entry per CDR3 protein. The sample comprises roughly 260,000 distinct CDR3 sequences, 16% of which are singletons, and 3.5% rests with the top ten. In regard to this clonotype: Its matching antigen is unknown.

The germline V gene encodes CDR1 SEHNR and CDR2 FQNEAQ (reference sequence). The CDR3 spans 12 residues. V gave up 2 bases and J gave up 10 bases, with 11 bases separating them. Study outcomes and limitations: CD4+ clones that contracted lay mainly in CM and EM; CD8+ ones lay in EMRA. Confirmation of SARS-CoV-2 specificity was lacking for second-wave clones peaking day 37. While clones contracting from day 15 to 85 were balanced between CD4 and CD8, later expanders leaned CD4+.

This sequence was found in a man between 18 and 29 years old who had mild COVID-19 (a few samples of this study predate the infection). Cell type and time point are not known. The source material was PBMCs or a T cell subset sorted from them (not recorded which). The chain has TRBV7-9 and TRBJ1-1; no reliable D call. CDR3 nucleotides: TGTGCCAGCAGCTTATATGGGTCAGGAGCTTTCTTT. Translation gives CASSLYGSGAFF.